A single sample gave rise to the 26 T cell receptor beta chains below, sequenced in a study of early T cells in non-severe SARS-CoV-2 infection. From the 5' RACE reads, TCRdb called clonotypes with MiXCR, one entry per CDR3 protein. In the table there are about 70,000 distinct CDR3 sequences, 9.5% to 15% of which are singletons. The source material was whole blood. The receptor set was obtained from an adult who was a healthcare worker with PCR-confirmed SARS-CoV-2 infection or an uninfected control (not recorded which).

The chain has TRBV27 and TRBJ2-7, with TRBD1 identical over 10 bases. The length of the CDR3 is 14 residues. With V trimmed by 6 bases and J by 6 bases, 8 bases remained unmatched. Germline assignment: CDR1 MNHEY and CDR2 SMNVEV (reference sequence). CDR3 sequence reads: CASSPGTGVGEQYF. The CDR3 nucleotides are TGTGCCAGCAGCCCCGGGACAGGGGTTGGCGAGCAGTACTTC.

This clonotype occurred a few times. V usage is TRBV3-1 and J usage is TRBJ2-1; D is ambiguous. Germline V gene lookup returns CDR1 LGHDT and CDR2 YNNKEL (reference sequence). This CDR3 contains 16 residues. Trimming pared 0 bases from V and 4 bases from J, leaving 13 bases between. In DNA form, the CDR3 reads TGTGCCAGCAGCCAAGAAGGTACAGTTTATTACAATGAGCAGTTCTTC. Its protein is CASSQEGTVYYNEQFF.

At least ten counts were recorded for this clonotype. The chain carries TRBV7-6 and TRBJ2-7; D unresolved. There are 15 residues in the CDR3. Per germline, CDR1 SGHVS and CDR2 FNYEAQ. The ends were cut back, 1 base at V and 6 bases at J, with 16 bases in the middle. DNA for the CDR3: TGTGCCAGCAGCTTAGTTGTTACCGAGTTGGGCGAGCAGTACTTC. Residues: CASSLVVTELGEQYF.

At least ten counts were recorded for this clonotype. The CDR3 protein is CASSFGGDGTEAFF. The CDR3 bases are TGTGCCAGCAGTTTTGGGGGAGATGGCACTGAAGCTTTCTTT. The chain joins TRBV12-3 or TRBV12-4 to TRBJ1-1; D is perhaps TRBD1 (5 bases). The CDR3 is 14 residues long. V lost 3 bases and J lost 4, with 12 bases in between.

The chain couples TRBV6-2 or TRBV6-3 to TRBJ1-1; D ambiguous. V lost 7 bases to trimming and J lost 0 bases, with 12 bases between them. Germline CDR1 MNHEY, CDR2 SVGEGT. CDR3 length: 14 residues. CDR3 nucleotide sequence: TGTGCCAGCACTCAGCACCGGGTGAACACTGAAGCTTTCTTT. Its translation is CASTQHRVNTEAFF.

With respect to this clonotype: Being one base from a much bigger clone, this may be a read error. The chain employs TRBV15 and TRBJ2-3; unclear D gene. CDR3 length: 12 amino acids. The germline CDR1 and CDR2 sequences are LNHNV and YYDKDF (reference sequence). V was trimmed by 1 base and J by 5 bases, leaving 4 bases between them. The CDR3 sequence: CATSRGQDTQYF. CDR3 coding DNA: TGTGCCACCAGCAGAGGTCAAGATACGCAGTATTTT.

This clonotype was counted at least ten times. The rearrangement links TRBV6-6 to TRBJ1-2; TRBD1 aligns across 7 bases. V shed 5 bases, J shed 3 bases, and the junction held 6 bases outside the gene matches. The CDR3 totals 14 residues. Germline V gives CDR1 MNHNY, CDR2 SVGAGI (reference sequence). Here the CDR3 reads CASSQRDSYYGYTF. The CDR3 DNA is TGTGCCAGCAGTCAGAGGGACAGCTACTATGGCTACACCTTC.

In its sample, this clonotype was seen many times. The CDR3 reads CASSFTIFYEQYF. CDR3 DNA: TGTGCCAGCAGTTTCACCATATTCTACGAGCAGTACTTC. The gene calls are TRBV28 and TRBJ2-7, with unresolved D. The V end was cut by 3 bases, the J end by 3 bases, with 9 bases between. The CDR3 loop spans 13 amino acids. Germline CDR1 MDHEN, CDR2 SYDVKM.

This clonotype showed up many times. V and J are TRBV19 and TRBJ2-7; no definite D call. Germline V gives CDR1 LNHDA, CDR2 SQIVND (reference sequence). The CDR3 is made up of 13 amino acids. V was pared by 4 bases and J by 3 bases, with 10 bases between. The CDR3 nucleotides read TGTGCCAGTAGTAATGTTGTCGGCTACGAGCAGTACTTC. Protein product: CASSNVVGYEQYF.

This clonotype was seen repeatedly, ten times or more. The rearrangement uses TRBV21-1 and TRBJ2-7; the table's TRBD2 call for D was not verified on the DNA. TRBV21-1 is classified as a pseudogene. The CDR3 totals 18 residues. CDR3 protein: CASNPIPIAGGLPYEQYF. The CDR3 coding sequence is TGTGCCAGCAACCCGATACCAATAGCGGGGGGTCTTCCGTACGAGCAGTACTTC.

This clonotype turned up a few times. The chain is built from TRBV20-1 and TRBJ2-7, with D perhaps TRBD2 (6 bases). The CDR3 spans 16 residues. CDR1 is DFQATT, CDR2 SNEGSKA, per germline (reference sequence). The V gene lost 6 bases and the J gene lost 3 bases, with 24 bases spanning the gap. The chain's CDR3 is CSAPETSGSAIYEQYF. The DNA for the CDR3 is TGCAGTGCGCCGGAGACAAGCGGGTCCGCCATCTACGAGCAGTACTTC.

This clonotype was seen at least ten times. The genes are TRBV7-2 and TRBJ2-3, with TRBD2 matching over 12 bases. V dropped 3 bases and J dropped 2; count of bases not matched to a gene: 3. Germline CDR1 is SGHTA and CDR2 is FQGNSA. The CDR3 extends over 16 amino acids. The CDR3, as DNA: TGTGCCAGCAGCTTGAGACTAGCGGGGGTCACAGATACGCAGTATTTT. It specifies CASSLRLAGVTDTQYF.

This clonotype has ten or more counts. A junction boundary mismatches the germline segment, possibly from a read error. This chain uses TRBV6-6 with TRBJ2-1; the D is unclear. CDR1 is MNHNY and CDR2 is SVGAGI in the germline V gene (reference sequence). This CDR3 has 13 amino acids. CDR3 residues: CASSYFSNNEQFF. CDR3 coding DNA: TGTGCCAGCAGTTATTTCTCCAACAATGAGCAGTTCTTC.

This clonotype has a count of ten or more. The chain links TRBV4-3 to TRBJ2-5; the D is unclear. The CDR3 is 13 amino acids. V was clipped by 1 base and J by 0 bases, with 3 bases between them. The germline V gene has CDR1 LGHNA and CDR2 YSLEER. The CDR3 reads CASSQGYQETQYF. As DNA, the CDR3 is TGCGCCAGCAGCCAAGGGTACCAAGAGACCCAGTACTTC.

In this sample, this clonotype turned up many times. CDR3 nucleotide sequence: TGTGCCACCAGTGGGGACAGGGCCGGGTCCGGGGAGCTGTTTTTT. Its translation: CATSGDRAGSGELFF. The chain carries TRBV24-1 and TRBJ2-2, with 9 positions matching TRBD1. Germline V gives CDR1 KGHDR, CDR2 SFDVKD. The V gene end was trimmed by 5 bases and the J gene end by 6 bases; junction bases not matched to a gene: 6. The CDR3 has 15 amino acids.

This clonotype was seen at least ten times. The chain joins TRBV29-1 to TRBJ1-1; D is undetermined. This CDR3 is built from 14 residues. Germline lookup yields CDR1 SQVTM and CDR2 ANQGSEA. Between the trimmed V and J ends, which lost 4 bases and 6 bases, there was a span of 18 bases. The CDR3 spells CSVVPDWFGSEAFF. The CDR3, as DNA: TGCAGCGTTGTTCCGGACTGGTTTGGGTCTGAAGCTTTCTTT.

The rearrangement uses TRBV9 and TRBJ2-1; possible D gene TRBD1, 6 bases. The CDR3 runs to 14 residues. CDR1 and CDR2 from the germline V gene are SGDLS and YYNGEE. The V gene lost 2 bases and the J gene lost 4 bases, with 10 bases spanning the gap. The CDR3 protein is CASSVQGTYNEQFF. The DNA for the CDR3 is TGTGCCAGCAGCGTCCAGGGGACGTACAATGAGCAGTTCTTC.

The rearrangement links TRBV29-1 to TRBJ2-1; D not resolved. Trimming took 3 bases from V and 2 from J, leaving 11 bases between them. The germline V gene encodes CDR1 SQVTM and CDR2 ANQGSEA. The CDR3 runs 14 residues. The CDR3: CSVDGSHPYNEQFF. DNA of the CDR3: TGCAGCGTTGATGGTTCGCACCCCTACAATGAGCAGTTCTTC.

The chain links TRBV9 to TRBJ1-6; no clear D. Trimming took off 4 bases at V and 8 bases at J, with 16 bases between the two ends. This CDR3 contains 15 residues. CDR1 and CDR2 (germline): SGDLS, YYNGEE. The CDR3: CASSQHGITDSPLHF. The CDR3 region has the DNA TGTGCCAGCAGCCAACACGGGATCACAGATTCACCCCTCCACTTT.

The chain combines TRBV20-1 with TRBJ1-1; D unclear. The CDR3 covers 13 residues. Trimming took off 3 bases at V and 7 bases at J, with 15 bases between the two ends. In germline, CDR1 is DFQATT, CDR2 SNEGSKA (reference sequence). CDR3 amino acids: CSARMARWGEAFF. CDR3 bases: TGCAGTGCTAGGATGGCTAGATGGGGTGAAGCTTTCTTT.

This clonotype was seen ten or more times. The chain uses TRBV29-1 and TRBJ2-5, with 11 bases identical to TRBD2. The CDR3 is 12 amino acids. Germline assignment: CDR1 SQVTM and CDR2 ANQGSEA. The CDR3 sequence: CSGLAGEETQYF. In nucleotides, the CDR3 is TGCAGTGGACTAGCGGGCGAAGAGACCCAGTACTTC.

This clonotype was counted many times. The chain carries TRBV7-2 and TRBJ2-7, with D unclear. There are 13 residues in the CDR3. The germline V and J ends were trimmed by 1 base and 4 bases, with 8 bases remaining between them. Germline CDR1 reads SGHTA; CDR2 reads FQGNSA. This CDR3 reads CASSLVVAYEQYF. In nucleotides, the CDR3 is TGTGCCAGCAGCTTAGTAGTAGCTTACGAGCAGTACTTC.

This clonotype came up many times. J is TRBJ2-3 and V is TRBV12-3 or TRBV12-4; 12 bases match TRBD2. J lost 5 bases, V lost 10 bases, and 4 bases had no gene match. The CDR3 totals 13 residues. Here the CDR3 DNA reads TGTGCCAACAGACTAGCGGGAGTAGATACGCAGTATTTT. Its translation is CANRLAGVDTQYF.

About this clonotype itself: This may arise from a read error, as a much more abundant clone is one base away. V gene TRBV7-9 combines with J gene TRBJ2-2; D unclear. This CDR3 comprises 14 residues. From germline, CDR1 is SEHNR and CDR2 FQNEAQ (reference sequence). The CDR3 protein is CVSSRQANTGELFF. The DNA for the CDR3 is TGTGTCAGCAGCAGACAAGCAAACACCGGGGAGCTGTTTTTT.

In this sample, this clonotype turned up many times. The CDR3 reads CASKQVSGANVLTF. CDR3 sequence (DNA): TGTGCCAGCAAACAAGTCTCTGGGGCCAACGTCCTGACTTTC. The V gene is TRBV12-3 or TRBV12-4, the J gene TRBJ2-6; D gene unclear. Trimming stripped 7 bases from V and 0 bases from J, with 7 bases between. This CDR3 comprises 14 residues.

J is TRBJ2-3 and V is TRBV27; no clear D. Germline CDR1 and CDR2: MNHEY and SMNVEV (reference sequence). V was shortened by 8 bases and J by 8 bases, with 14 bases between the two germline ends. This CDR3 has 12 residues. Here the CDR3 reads CASGTLPSTQYF. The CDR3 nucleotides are TGTGCCAGCGGAACCCTGCCGAGTACGCAGTATTTT.